The 31 T cell receptor beta chains below all came from one sample that was sequenced in a study of early T cells in non-severe SARS-CoV-2 infection. Each CDR3 protein is one row after TCRdb ran MiXCR on the 5' RACE reads. This sample has some 61,000 distinct CDR3 sequences, with less than 15% found just once. The sequencing input was whole blood. Receptors originate from an adult who was a healthcare worker with PCR-confirmed SARS-CoV-2 infection or an uninfected control (not recorded which).

This clonotype was counted only a few times. The gene calls are TRBV5-1 and TRBJ2-1; no clear D gene. V was shortened by 1 base and J by 7 bases, with 12 bases between the two germline ends. CDR1 and CDR2 (germline): SGHRS, YFSETQ. The CDR3 is 14 amino acids. CDR3 DNA: TGCGCCAGCAGCTTGCGGTTAGGTTCGAATGAGCAGTTCTTC. Translating gives CASSLRLGSNEQFF.

This clonotype was seen ten or more times. J is TRBJ1-2 and V is TRBV4-3, with D uncertain. Per germline, CDR1 LGHNA and CDR2 YSLEER. The CDR3 runs 14 residues. The V gene lost 0 bases and the J gene lost 1 base, with 6 bases spanning the gap. In DNA form, the CDR3 reads TGCGCCAGCAGCCAAGAACTGGGTAACTATGGCTACACCTTC. Its translation is CASSQELGNYGYTF.

This clonotype came up many times. The chain couples TRBV7-2 to TRBJ1-5; D is undetermined. Trimming shortened V by 6 bases and J by 2 bases, and 14 bases separated the two germline ends. Germline V gene data show CDR1 as SGHTA and CDR2 as FQGNSA. This CDR3 has 15 amino acids. For the CDR3, the DNA is TGTGCCAGCAGACAAACCCAAGAGGGCAATCAGCCCCAGCATTTT. Its protein is CASRQTQEGNQPQHF. Combining the CDR3 with reference TRBV7-2 and TRBJ1-5 gives the whole variable domain GAGVSQSPSNKVTEKGKDVELRCDPISGHTALYWYRQSLGQGLEFLIYFQGNSAPDKSGLPSDRFSAERTGGSVSTLTIQRTQQEDSAVYLCASRQTQEGNQPQHFGDGTRLSIL.

This clonotype was seen many times. V and J are TRBV2 and TRBJ1-5; D gene ambiguous. Trimming took off 6 bases at V and 5 bases at J, with 11 bases between the two ends. This CDR3 is built from 13 residues. In germline, CDR1 is SNHLY, CDR2 FYNNEI. The CDR3 DNA follows: TGTGCCAGCAGGAGAGGGAGGGATCAGCCCCAGCATTTT. Its translation is CASRRGRDQPQHF.

This clonotype was seen ten or more times. In nucleotides, the CDR3 is TGCGCCAGCAGCAAGGAGGATACGCAGTATTTT. As protein: CASSKEDTQYF. The chain recombines TRBV5-1 with TRBJ2-3; D gene unclear. The CDR3 runs to 11 residues. Germline CDR1 and CDR2: SGHRS and YFSETQ. Trimming removed 4 bases at V and 6 bases at J, with 6 bases between.

This clonotype showed up many times. This chain joins TRBV10-1 and TRBJ2-7, with 13 nucleotides matching TRBD2. The CDR3 totals 17 residues. Germline V CDR1 and CDR2: WNHNN, SYGVQD (reference sequence). The trim removed 4 bases at V and 5 bases at J, leaving 11 bases unmatched. The CDR3 DNA is TGCGCCAGCAGTGTCCGGCCAGGACTAGCGGGAGTTGACGAGCAGTACTTC. Protein product: CASSVRPGLAGVDEQYF.

The chain joins TRBV5-1 to TRBJ2-3; the D gene is possibly TRBD1 (6 bases). Germline V gene sequence: CDR1 SGHRS, CDR2 YFSETQ. The CDR3 is made up of 15 amino acids. The V gene lost 0 bases and the J gene lost 2 bases, with 10 bases spanning the gap. Here the CDR3 reads CASSLGGQNTDTQYF. CDR3 nucleotide sequence: TGCGCCAGCAGCTTGGGTGGACAGAACACAGATACGCAGTATTTT.

This clonotype occurred many times. V usage is TRBV27 and J usage is TRBJ1-1; weak D call: TRBD1 (6 bases). V was pared by 6 bases and J by 6 bases, with 17 bases between. Germline-derived CDR1 and CDR2 are MNHEY and SMNVEV (reference sequence). The CDR3 spans 14 residues. CDR3 protein: CASSLDRTLSEAFF. CDR3 DNA sequence: TGTGCCAGCAGCCTGGACAGAACTCTCTCTGAAGCTTTCTTT.

The chain is built from TRBV11-2 and TRBJ2-7; D unclear. V lost 3 bases and J lost 0, with 12 bases in between. CDR1 is SGHAT, CDR2 FQNNGV, per germline. This CDR3 is built from 15 residues. The CDR3 is CASSFRVRSSYEQYF. CDR3 bases: TGTGCCAGCAGCTTCCGGGTCAGGAGCTCCTACGAGCAGTACTTC.

This clonotype was detected ten times or more. The V and J genes are TRBV28 and TRBJ2-1; 8 bases are a match to TRBD1. V dropped 5 bases and J dropped 10; count of bases not matched to a gene: 16. CDR3 size: 16 residues. Germline CDR1 MDHEN, CDR2 SYDVKM. The CDR3 region is CASSLRRDRPPGEQFF. Written as DNA, the CDR3 is TGTGCCAGCAGTCTCCGACGGGACAGGCCCCCAGGGGAGCAGTTCTTC.

The rearrangement joins TRBV11-3 to TRBJ2-3, with TRBD1 matching over 7 bases. CDR1 SGHNT and CDR2 YENEEA come from the germline V gene. The CDR3 extends over 17 amino acids. V lost 2 bases, J lost 1 base, and 9 bases stayed unmatched. The CDR3 here is CASSLRQGVLRTDTQYF. In nucleotides, the CDR3 is TGTGCCAGCAGCTTACGACAGGGCGTCCTTCGCACAGATACGCAGTATTTT.

The J gene is TRBJ2-7, the V gene TRBV9, with a weak D call TRBD1 (6 bases). Trimming stripped 4 bases from V and 6 bases from J, with 17 bases between. Germline V gene data show CDR1 as SGDLS and CDR2 as YYNGEE. This CDR3 contains 14 residues. CDR3 nucleotide sequence: TGTGCCAGCAGCCCGGGACAATGGATCTTCGAGCAGTACTTC. Protein product: CASSPGQWIFEQYF.

This sequence joins TRBV18 and TRBJ2-1; TRBD2 is a possible D gene (5 bases). The CDR3 consists of 16 residues. Looked up from germline, CDR1 is KGHSH and CDR2 is LQKENI. V lost 0 bases to trimming and J lost 6 bases, with 15 bases between them. The CDR3 is CASSPPGWAGPNEQFF. The CDR3 DNA reads as TGTGCCAGCTCACCACCCGGATGGGCGGGTCCCAATGAGCAGTTCTTC.

The table lists this clonotype with a few counts. The chain combines TRBV12-3 or TRBV12-4 with TRBJ2-1; TRBD2 matches at 10 bases. V trimming: 1 base; J trimming: 4 bases; junction bases outside the gene matches: 10. The CDR3 has 18 residues. The CDR3 sequence is CASSLDWASGRPYNEQFF. The CDR3 DNA follows: TGTGCCAGCAGTTTAGATTGGGCTAGCGGGAGACCTTACAATGAGCAGTTCTTC.

This clonotype was detected a few times. The V and J genes are TRBV29-1 and TRBJ2-7; 10 bases line up with TRBD1. V was clipped by 5 bases and J by 1 base; unmatched bases: 5. CDR3 length: 14 amino acids. Germline values: CDR1 SQVTM, CDR2 ANQGSEA. CDR3 sequence (DNA): TGCAGCGTTTATGGGGGACAGGGGTCCTACGAGCAGTACTTC. This codes for CSVYGGQGSYEQYF.

The table lists this clonotype with a few counts. The rearrangement joins TRBV29-1 to TRBJ1-2; 7 bases are a match to TRBD1. The V segment lost 5 bases and the J segment 8 bases; nucleotides outside the gene matches: 5. CDR3 length: 11 amino acids. Germline V gene sequence: CDR1 SQVTM, CDR2 ANQGSEA. The DNA for the CDR3 is TGCAGCGTTACAGGGGAAGAGGGCTACACCTTC. This encodes CSVTGEEGYTF.

J is TRBJ2-1 and V is TRBV28; 7 nucleotides agree with TRBD1. V was pared by 5 bases and J by 6 bases, with 13 bases of the junction left unmatched. The CDR3 contains 16 residues. In germline, CDR1 is MDHEN, CDR2 SYDVKM. The CDR3 coding sequence is TGTGCCAGCAGTCTAGACAGGGCCCCCTCGTCCAATGAGCAGTTCTTC. Its translation: CASSLDRAPSSNEQFF.

The chain has TRBV2 and TRBJ2-3, with D uncertain. CDR3 length equals 15 residues. Germline V gives CDR1 SNHLY, CDR2 FYNNEI. V lost 2 bases and J 4 bases, leaving 13 bases between the germline ends. The CDR3 is CASSETVGIPDTQYF. CDR3 in DNA: TGTGCCAGCAGTGAAACCGTGGGTATTCCAGATACGCAGTATTTT.

Ten or more counts support this clonotype. The rearrangement links TRBV5-1 to TRBJ2-7; 7 bases are a match to TRBD1. The ends lost 4 bases at V and 2 bases at J; junction bases unmatched: 3. The CDR3 runs to 13 residues. Germline CDR1 reads SGHRS; CDR2 reads YFSETQ. This CDR3 reads CASSGRGTYEQYF. The CDR3 DNA follows: TGCGCCAGCAGCGGCAGGGGGACCTACGAGCAGTACTTC.

The chain uses TRBV7-8 and TRBJ2-2; tentatively, D is TRBD2 (5 bases). The length of the CDR3 is 14 residues. V lost 1 base and J 7 bases, leaving 10 bases between the germline ends. Germline values: CDR1 SGHVS, CDR2 FQNEAQ. Written as DNA, the CDR3 is TGTGCCAGCAGCTTAGGGGTAGAGGGCGGGGAGCTGTTTTTT. As protein: CASSLGVEGGELFF.

J is TRBJ2-1 and V is TRBV28; D perhaps matches TRBD1 (6 bases). Trimming shortened V by 10 bases and J by 7 bases, and 11 bases separated the two germline ends. The CDR3 has 11 amino acids. The germline V gene encodes CDR1 MDHEN and CDR2 SYDVKM. For the CDR3, the DNA is TGTGCCACCGACCAGGGGAATGAGCAGTTCTTC. Its translation: CATDQGNEQFF.

By frequency in the sample, this clonotype is medium-sized. The genes are TRBV29-1 and TRBJ1-2; 8 bases agree with TRBD1. The CDR3 has 13 residues. CDR1 and CDR2 from the germline V gene are SQVTM and ANQGSEA. Trimming at V came to 4 bases and at J to 5 bases, leaving 6 bases not matched to a gene. The chain's CDR3 is CSVGTGKEYGYTF. The CDR3 region has the DNA TGCAGCGTTGGGACAGGGAAGGAGTATGGCTACACCTTC.

This clonotype has a handful of counts. CDR3 sequence (DNA): TGTGCCAGCATTCCTTGGGGGACTGGTCTCGACATTCAGTACTTC. Amino acid sequence: CASIPWGTGLDIQYF. The chain joins TRBV7-9 to TRBJ2-4, with D possibly matching TRBD2 (6 bases). Trimming took off 7 bases at V and 8 bases at J, with 21 bases between the two ends. The length of the CDR3 is 15 residues. Looked up from germline, CDR1 is SEHNR and CDR2 is FQNEAQ (reference sequence).

This clonotype appeared a few times. The chain is built from TRBV29-1 and TRBJ1-1; D is undetermined. CDR3 length: 9 amino acids. The germline gives CDR1 SQVTM, CDR2 ANQGSEA. Trimming pared 6 bases from V and 1 base from J, leaving 0 bases between. CDR3 bases: TGCAGCGTGAACACTGAAGCTTTCTTT. Amino acid sequence: CSVNTEAFF.

In this sample, this clonotype turned up a few times. The V call is TRBV12-3 or TRBV12-4, the J call TRBJ2-1; D unclear. Trimming pared 8 bases from V and 7 bases from J, leaving 9 bases between. CDR3 size: 11 residues. The CDR3 DNA follows: TGTGCCAGCTCTAGGATGAATGAGCAGTTCTTC. Translating gives CASSRMNEQFF.

This clonotype has only a few counts. The chain recombines TRBV29-1 with TRBJ1-2; 10 bases are shared with TRBD1. The CDR3 is 12 residues long. The V gene end was trimmed by 4 bases and the J gene end by 8 bases; junction bases not matched to a gene: 4. CDR1 is SQVTM and CDR2 is ANQGSEA in the germline V gene. The CDR3 DNA is TGCAGCGTTGCCGGGACAGGGGTCGGCTACACCTTC. It encodes CSVAGTGVGYTF.

Many counts were recorded for this clonotype. This sequence joins TRBV5-1 and TRBJ2-1, with unresolved D. This CDR3 has 15 residues. Trimming cost V 4 bases and J 5 bases, with 16 bases left between them. Germline lookup yields CDR1 SGHRS and CDR2 YFSETQ. The CDR3 is CASSPGNRFDNEQFF. In nucleotides, the CDR3 is TGCGCCAGCAGCCCCGGCAACCGGTTTGACAATGAGCAGTTCTTC.

The V call is TRBV4-2, the J call TRBJ2-7, with D possibly matching TRBD1 (6 bases). V was shortened by 3 bases and J by 3 bases, with 12 bases between the two germline ends. Germline V CDR1 and CDR2: LGHNA, YNFKEQ. This CDR3 contains 14 residues. The CDR3, as DNA: TGTGCCAGCAGCCAGGGCGGACAGAGCTACGAGCAGTACTTC. Translating it yields CASSQGGQSYEQYF.

Many counts were recorded for this clonotype. The V call is TRBV12-3 or TRBV12-4, the J call TRBJ2-1; D is perhaps TRBD2 (6 bases). CDR3 length: 13 residues. V was trimmed by 2 bases and J by 10 bases, leaving 12 bases between them. The CDR3: CASSLYGGSEQFF. The CDR3 DNA follows: TGTGCCAGCAGTTTATATGGAGGGAGCGAGCAGTTCTTC.

The CDR3 region has the DNA TGTGCCAGCTCACTACAGGGGCGTCAGAACACTGAAGCTTTCTTT. Protein product: CASSLQGRQNTEAFF. The V gene is TRBV18, the J gene TRBJ1-1, with 7 bases matching TRBD1. In germline, CDR1 is KGHSH, CDR2 LQKENI. Trimming cost V 4 bases and J 1 base; bases outside gene matches: 6. This CDR3 has 15 amino acids. Using reference TRBV18 and TRBJ1-1 for the parts outside the CDR3, the full variable domain is NAGVMQNPRHLVRRRGQEARLRCSPMKGHSHVYWYRQLPEEGLKFMVYLQKENIIDESGMPKERFSAEFPKEGPSILRIQQVVRGDSAAYFCASSLQGRQNTEAFFGQGTRLTVV.

This chain uses TRBV28 with TRBJ1-6; a possible D gene is TRBD1 (5 bases). The CDR3 loop spans 17 amino acids. Trimming pared 5 bases from V and 7 bases from J, leaving 21 bases between. The germline V gene encodes CDR1 MDHEN and CDR2 SYDVKM. The chain's CDR3 is CASSLTYPGTRNSPLHF. The CDR3 DNA reads TGTGCCAGCAGTCTTACATACCCCGGGACTCGGAATTCACCCCTCCACTTT.